Below are 17 T cell receptor beta chains sequenced from a single sample in a study of CD8+CD57+ T cells in acquired aplastic anemia. Investigators profiled TCR beta VDJ and CDR3 from genomic DNA template. TCRdb redid the calling of the reads with MiXCR, one entry per CDR3 protein. The sample gives 74,000 or so distinct CDR3 sequences, 50% to 55% of which show up once; approximately 8.6% is in the top ten. The sequenced sample consisted of sorted CD4+, CD8+, or CD8+CD57+ T cells (not recorded which) from PBMCs. These receptors were obtained from a human donor in good health, serving as a control.

A single count supports this clonotype. CDR3 bases: TGTGCCGGAAGACAGGGGGCGCGTGGCTACACCTTC. Encoded protein: CAGRQGARGYTF. V and J are TRBV19 and TRBJ1-2; 10 nucleotides agree with TRBD1. Germline loops: CDR1 LNHDA, CDR2 SQIVND (reference sequence). The CDR3 runs 12 residues. Trimming took 11 bases from V and 7 from J; bases not matched to a gene: 7.

The rearrangement links TRBV19 to TRBJ2-7; D is perhaps TRBD1 or TRBD2 (5 bases each). The germline V and J ends were trimmed by 4 bases and 4 bases, with 11 bases remaining between them. The length of the CDR3 is 13 residues. Germline V gene sequence: CDR1 LNHDA, CDR2 SQIVND (reference sequence). CDR3 bases: TGTGCCAGTAGTAGATTTGGGGGTTACGAGCAGTACTTC. Its translation: CASSRFGGYEQYF.

This CDR3 reads CASSQGGRDGETQYF. Written as DNA, the CDR3 is TGTGCCAGCAGTCAAGGGGGCAGGGATGGAGAGACCCAGTACTTC. The chain recombines TRBV25-1 with TRBJ2-5; 7 nucleotides match TRBD1. There are 15 residues in the CDR3. Losses at the gene ends were 5 bases for V and 4 bases for J; bases not matched to a gene: 10. The germline V gene encodes CDR1 MGHDK and CDR2 SYGVNS.

As concerns this clonotype: Germline and junction disagree at one end, which may indicate a read error. The chain has TRBV10-3 and TRBJ2-2; weak D call: TRBD1 (6 bases). The germline gives CDR1 ENHRY, CDR2 SYGVKD. The CDR3 has 18 amino acids. CDR3: CAISEIVKGQGTSGELFF. For the CDR3, the DNA is TGCGCCATCAGTGAAATCGTAAAGGGCCAGGGGACCTCCGGGGAGCTGTTTTTT.

At least ten counts were recorded for this clonotype. The chain couples TRBV5-1 to TRBJ2-1, with D perhaps TRBD1 or TRBD2 (5 bases each). Germline-derived CDR1 and CDR2 are SGHRS and YFSETQ. Trimming cost V 4 bases and J 8 bases, with 16 bases left between them. The CDR3 sequence is 14 residues long. This CDR3 is CASSTGRDVDEQFF. The DNA of the CDR3 is TGCGCCAGCAGCACGGGACGGGACGTCGATGAGCAGTTCTTC.

The chain employs TRBV12-5 and TRBJ1-5, with TRBD1 as a possible D gene (6 bases). Germline CDR1 LGHNT, CDR2 FRNRAP. Trimming removed 1 base at V and 5 bases at J, with 12 bases between. This CDR3 spans 15 amino acids. CDR3 bases: TGTGCTAGTGGTTTGGCCGCCTACAGGGATCAGCCCCAGCATTTT. The encoded protein is CASGLAAYRDQPQHF.

The gene calls are TRBV4-1 and TRBJ1-6, with no clear D. With 0 bases removed from V and 11 bases from J, the gap between germline ends came to 11 bases. The CDR3 has 14 amino acids. Germline V gene data show CDR1 as MGHRA and CDR2 as YSYEKL. In DNA, the CDR3 is TGCGCCAGCAGCCAAGAGCCAGACGTGGCACCCCTCCACTTT. Residues: CASSQEPDVAPLHF.

The rearrangement joins TRBV9 to TRBJ2-7; TRBD1 matches at 8 bases. The CDR3 runs 15 residues. Trimming cost V 3 bases and J 7 bases; bases outside gene matches: 12. Germline V gene data show CDR1 as SGDLS and CDR2 as YYNGEE. The DNA for the CDR3 is TGTGCCAGCAGCGCCTCCACGGACAGGGCGGGGGAGCAGTACTTC. Protein: CASSASTDRAGEQYF.

In its sample, this clonotype was seen a few times. The V call is TRBV4-1, the J call TRBJ1-4, with D unresolved. Trimming cost V 2 bases and J 8 bases, with 15 bases left between them. CDR1 and CDR2 (germline): MGHRA, YSYEKL. The CDR3 runs 15 residues. The CDR3 DNA is TGCGCCAGCAGCCAACAACCGGGCACGGGGGAAAAACTGTTTTTT. Residues: CASSQQPGTGEKLFF.

The table lists this clonotype with many counts. No conserved phenylalanine or tryptophan is present at the end of the CDR3, so a read error is the likely explanation. The chain links TRBV4-1 to TRBJ1-6; D not certain. This CDR3 region has 14 residues. Deletions cut 4 bases from V and 10 bases from J, with 14 bases between. Germline V gene sequence: CDR1 MGHRA, CDR2 YSYEKL. This chain's CDR3 is CASSPWGGDSPLHS. DNA for the CDR3: TGCGCCAGCAGCCCGTGGGGAGGAGACTCACCCCTCCACTCT.

Concerning this clonotype itself: A read error may produce the germline difference seen at one junction end. The V call is TRBV10-3, the J call TRBJ2-7; 9 bases match TRBD2. The germline gives CDR1 ENHRY, CDR2 SYGVKD. The CDR3 contains 15 residues. CDR3 in amino acids: CASSSVAGVSYEQYF. As DNA, the CDR3 is TGTGCCAGCAGTTCCGTAGCGGGGGTTTCCTACGAGCAGTACTTC.

This chain uses TRBV2 with TRBJ2-3; D gene ambiguous. Germline V gene sequence: CDR1 SNHLY, CDR2 FYNNEI. Trimming took off 4 bases at V and 0 bases at J, with 17 bases between the two ends. The CDR3 totals 17 residues. The CDR3 DNA follows: TGTGCCAGCAGTGCTCGCTGGACGGTAACTAGCACAGATACGCAGTATTTT. Protein: CASSARWTVTSTDTQYF. Based on the CDR3 plus reference TRBV2 and TRBJ2-3, the full variable domain is EPEVTQTPSHQVTQMGQEVILRCVPISNHLYFYWYRQILGQKVEFLVSFYNNEISEKSEIFDDQFSVERPDGSNFTLKIRSTKLEDSAMYFCASSARWTVTSTDTQYFGPGTRLTVL.

V is TRBV7-8 and J is TRBJ1-1, with D possibly TRBD1 on 5 matching bases. The CDR3 loop spans 12 amino acids. Trimming took off 1 base at V and 7 bases at J, with 7 bases between the two ends. The germline V gene encodes CDR1 SGHVS and CDR2 FQNEAQ. The CDR3 protein is CASSLGQLEAFF. Written as DNA, the CDR3 is TGTGCCAGCAGCTTAGGACAGCTTGAAGCTTTCTTT.

This chain uses TRBV29-1 with TRBJ2-7, with TRBD1 as a possible D gene (5 bases). The ends were cut back, 5 bases at V and 1 base at J, with 12 bases in the middle. The germline V gene encodes CDR1 SQVTM and CDR2 ANQGSEA. This CDR3 has 13 residues. The CDR3: CSVHDSLSYEQYF. The CDR3 bases are TGCAGCGTTCACGACAGTTTATCCTACGAGCAGTACTTC.

The gene calls are TRBV15 and TRBJ2-7; 7 positions agree with TRBD1. The germline V gene has CDR1 LNHNV and CDR2 YYDKDF (reference sequence). Trimming took 4 bases from V and 6 from J; bases not matched to a gene: 6. The CDR3 spans 13 residues. The CDR3 coding sequence is TGTGCCACCAGCAACGAACAGGGGAGCGAGCAGTACTTC. It translates to CATSNEQGSEQYF. Filled out from reference TRBV15 and TRBJ2-7, the complete variable domain reads DAMVIQNPRYQVTQFGKPVTLSCSQTLNHNVMYWYQQKSSQAPKLLFHYYDKDFNNEADTPDNFQSRRPNTSFCFLDIRSPGLGDTAMYLCATSNEQGSEQYFGPGTRLTVT.

CDR3: CASSAGTNYGYTF. The CDR3 DNA is TGTGCCAGCAGTGCCGGAACCAACTATGGCTACACCTTC. This chain connects TRBV25-1 to TRBJ1-2; no clear D. V was cut by 4 bases and J by 2 bases, with 8 bases left in between. This CDR3 contains 13 residues. The germline V gene encodes CDR1 MGHDK and CDR2 SYGVNS.

This clonotype was observed many times. The chain is built from TRBV6-1 and TRBJ2-3, with TRBD1 matching 11 bases. The CDR3 is 18 amino acids. Germline CDR1 is MNHNS and CDR2 is SASEGT. V lost 4 bases and J lost 0; bases outside the gene matches: 9. DNA of the CDR3: TGTGCCAGCAGTGCCGGGACAGGGGGGATAACCAGCACAGATACGCAGTATTTT. Translating gives CASSAGTGGITSTDTQYF.